A selection of T cell receptor beta chains follows, all from one sample in a study of technical replicates of blood from several donors. This table comes from immunoSEQ multiplex PCR, and its TCRdb copy is limited to in-frame clones, with some not included. The sample has around 61,000 clones; roughly 97% are singletons. Material: T cells isolated from PBMCs. These TCRs come from a human donor in good health. Both conserved end residues are part of each CDR3. The order of the fields is J gene, clone size, V gene, D gene, CDR3 protein, CDR3 DNA. A D gene is named only where the DNA matches it firmly. The size entry is marked missing in some rows and otherwise reads once, few, many or a size class.

>TRBJ2-1|-|TRBV7-9|TRBD1
CASSLRGQGFNEQFF
TGTGCCAGCAGCTTGAGGGGACAGGGGTTCAATGAGCAGTTCTTC
>TRBJ1-5|-|TRBV13|-
CASSLQGNQPQHF
TGTGCCAGCAGCTTACAGGGCAATCAGCCCCAGCATTTT
>TRBJ2-5|once|TRBV5-6|-
CASSSGTEETQYF
TGTGCCAGCAGTTCAGGAACGGAAGAGACCCAGTACTTC
>TRBJ2-7|-|TRBV20-1|-
CSARGRESLDF
TGCAGTGCTAGGGGTCGGGAGAGTTTGGACTTC
>TRBJ2-7|once|TRBV5-4|TRBD2
CASSLWISSGFYEQYF
TGTGCCAGCAGCTTATGGATATCTAGCGGGTTCTACGAGCAGTACTTC
>TRBJ2-1|-|TRBV7-9|TRBD2
CASSSGTSGWDQFF
TGTGCCAGCAGCTCCGGGACTAGCGGGTGGGATCAGTTCTTC
>TRBJ2-5|-|TRBV4-1|-
CASSQDGGSRPQETQYF
TGCGCCAGCAGCCAAGATGGGGGGTCCAGGCCCCAAGAGACCCAGTACTTC
>TRBJ2-6|-|TRBV4-1|-
CASSQPGSYSGANVLTF
TGCGCCAGCAGCCAGCCCGGGAGCTACTCTGGGGCCAACGTCCTGACTTTC
>TRBJ1-2|once|TRBV5-8|-
CASSLVFGKDRGYTF
TGTGCCAGCAGCTTGGTCTTCGGGAAGGATAGGGGCTACACCTTC
>TRBJ2-1|-|TRBV7-9|TRBD2
CASSSTGLAGRNEQFF
TGTGCCAGCAGCTCAACGGGACTAGCGGGCCGCAATGAGCAGTTCTTC
>TRBJ2-1|-|TRBV6-6|-
CASSSLTRSYNEQFF
TGTGCCAGCAGTAGTCTCACGCGGTCCTACAATGAGCAGTTCTTC
>TRBJ2-2|-|TRBV2|-
CASSGEATNTGELFF
TGTGCCAGCAGTGGAGAGGCCACGAACACCGGGGAGCTGTTTTTT
>TRBJ1-5|-|TRBV4-1|-
CASSHLTGNNQPQHF
TGCGCCAGCAGCCACCTCACAGGGAACAATCAGCCCCAGCATTTT
>TRBJ2-1|-|TRBV30|-
CAWSEGLPAYNEQFF
TGTGCCTGGAGTGAAGGACTACCAGCTTACAATGAGCAGTTCTTC
>TRBJ1-1|-|TRBV25-1|TRBD1
CASSGVGGLFTEAFF
TGTGCCAGCAGTGGCGTAGGGGGCTTATTTACTGAAGCTTTCTTT